This TCR beta chain was identified in a study of T cell responses to AZD1222 COVID-19 vaccine (dated by TCRdb to the early 2020s). The study in broad terms: A total of more than 230 trial participants underwent TCR sequencing, of whom roughly 210 had received two doses of AZD1222 and roughly 26 had received two doses of the MenACWY control vaccine. Trial participants were enrolled by age into 18-55, 56-69 and 70-plus year subgroups, with roughly 160, 29 and 62 TCR-sequenced participants respectively. What the research found in general, with its limitations: Participants were mostly white British and included more females than males, and it was suggested by the authors that clonal diversity may have been underestimated. Epitopes outside the regions mutated in the B.1.351 and B.1.1.7 variants were reportedly recognized by nearly half of the unique spike-specific TCRs. After two AZD1222 doses, both the breadth and the depth of spike-specific TCRs were significantly higher than at day 0 and than in MenACWY recipients. In the small 56-69-year group, the increase in depth fell short of significance, most likely because of low power. Only five or six AZD1222 recipients were SARS-CoV-2 seropositive at baseline, limiting conclusions about previously exposed vaccinees. Because no day 14 peak-response samples were available, repertoires were characterized only after the peak T cell response. Vaccine-associated CD4 TCRs spanned the whole spike protein, with dominant responses in regions 160-218 and 743-854.

This clone is a singleton in its sample. Its antigen is still unknown. No much larger clone is present one base from it, and per-base qualities are unavailable. The CDR3 regions of human TCRbeta chains were subjected to immunosequencing. The authors processed their data as follows. TCRs in the repertoires were matched against a reference library of SARS-CoV-2-specific TCRs that had been generated with the MIRA antigen-specificity platform. Breadth was defined as the fraction of unique TCRs that were SARS-CoV-2-associated. Depth was defined as the fraction of total T cells that were SARS-CoV-2-associated. Using the MIRA data, every spike-specific TCR was mapped to the spike region that the TCR reacted to and assigned to either a CD4 or a CD8 class. Log10-transformed breadth and depth values were compared by one-way ANOVA with Sidak's multiple comparisons tests. TCRdb took this table from immuneACCESS and kept in-frame rearrangements with V and J called. Such tables lack part of the clones; where checked against another copy, unresolved V genes explain under half of the gap, and the rest is unexplained. That table gives V, J and clone size, and the DNA gave D and trimming. Here the sample has 80,000 to 100,000 clones; 70% to 90% occur a single time. Approximately 5% of the sample lies in the top ten.

The sample's time point, from its label and the paper: about 28 days (+/-7) after the second vaccine dose. AZD1222 recipients whose second dose came at about 4 weeks and those whose second dose came at about 12 weeks were combined into one group, since spike-specific TCR depth and breadth did not differ between the two schedules. Vaccinee samples came from UK trials COV001 and COV002, including a single-blind randomized controlled phase 2/3 trial of AZD1222 (ChAdOx1 nCoV-19) in healthy adults. For TCRbeta chain sequencing, PBMC samples were collected from trial participants at day 0 and at day 28 after the second dose. Between the V and J ends, shortened by 7 bases and 4 bases respectively, the junction contains 13 bases. Inclusive of the bounding cysteine and phenylalanine, the CDR3 is 13 residues long. The DNA shown is the 39-base CDR3, in frame from base 1. As encoded in the germline V gene, CDR1 is MNHEY while CDR2 is SVGAGI.

This TCR came from an adult who received the AZD1222 COVID-19 vaccine. The V and J segments used are TRBV6-5 and TRBJ1-2; the D gene identity is not certain. Source: peripheral blood, taken 28 days after the second AZD1222 dose. The CDR3 loop reads CASTAGLRYGYTF. The DNA sequence is TGTGCCAGCACCGCAGGTTTGCGCTATGGCTACACCTTC.